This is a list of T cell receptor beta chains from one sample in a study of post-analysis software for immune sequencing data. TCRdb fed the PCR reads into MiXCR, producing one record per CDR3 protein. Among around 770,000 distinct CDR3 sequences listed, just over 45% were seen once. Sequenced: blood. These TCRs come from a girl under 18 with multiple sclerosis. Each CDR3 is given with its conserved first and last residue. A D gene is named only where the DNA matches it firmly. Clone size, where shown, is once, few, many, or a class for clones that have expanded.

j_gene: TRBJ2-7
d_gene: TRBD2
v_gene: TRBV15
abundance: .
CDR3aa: CATSRAAGVRTSYEQYF
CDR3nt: TGTGCCACCAGCAGAGCCGCGGGGGTGAGAACCTCCTACGAGCAGTACTTC

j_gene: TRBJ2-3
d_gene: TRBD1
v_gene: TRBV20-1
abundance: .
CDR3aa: CSANDRGSSSTDTQYF
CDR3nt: TGCAGTGCCAACGACAGGGGCTCTTCTAGCACAGATACGCAGTATTTT

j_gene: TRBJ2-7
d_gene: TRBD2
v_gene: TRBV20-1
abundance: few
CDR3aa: CSARPSGSWDEQYF
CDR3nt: TGCAGTGCTAGACCCAGCGGGAGTTGGGACGAGCAGTACTTC

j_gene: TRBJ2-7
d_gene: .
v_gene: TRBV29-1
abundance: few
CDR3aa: CSVDGLAPQYF
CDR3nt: TGCAGCGTTGACGGCCTAGCCCCCCAGTACTTC

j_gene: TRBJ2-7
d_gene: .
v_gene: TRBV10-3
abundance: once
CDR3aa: CAIGFQEAQYF
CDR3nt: TGTGCCATCGGCTTCCAAGAGGCCCAGTACTTC

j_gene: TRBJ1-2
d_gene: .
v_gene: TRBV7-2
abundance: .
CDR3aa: CASRSQSQGYGYTF
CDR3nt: TGTGCCAGCAGATCCCAATCCCAGGGTTATGGCTACACCTTC

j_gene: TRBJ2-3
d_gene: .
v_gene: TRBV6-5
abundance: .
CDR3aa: CASSYSDSIHQYF
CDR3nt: TGTGCCAGCAGTTACTCGGACAGCATACATCAGTATTTT

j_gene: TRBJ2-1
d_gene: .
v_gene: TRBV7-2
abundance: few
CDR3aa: CASSSPSPSRYNEQFF
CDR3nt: TGTGCCAGCAGCTCCCCGTCGCCTAGTCGGTACAATGAGCAGTTCTTC

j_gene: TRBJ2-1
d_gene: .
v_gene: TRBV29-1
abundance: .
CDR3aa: CSVVDSNEQFF
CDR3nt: TGCAGCGTAGTCGACAGCAATGAGCAGTTCTTC

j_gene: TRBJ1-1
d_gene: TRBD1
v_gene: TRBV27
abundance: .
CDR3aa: CASSTGQGGGTEAFF
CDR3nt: TGTGCCAGCAGTACCGGACAGGGAGGGGGCACTGAAGCTTTCTTT

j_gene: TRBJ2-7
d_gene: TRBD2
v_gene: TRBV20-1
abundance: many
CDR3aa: CSAREGRDSGRVSYEQYF
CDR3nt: TGCAGTGCTAGAGAAGGTCGGGACAGCGGGAGGGTCTCCTACGAGCAGTACTTC

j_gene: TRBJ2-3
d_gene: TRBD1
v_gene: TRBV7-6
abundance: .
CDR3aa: CASSRRQGLADTQYF
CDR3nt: TGTGCCAGCAGCCGTAGACAGGGGTTGGCAGATACGCAGTATTTT

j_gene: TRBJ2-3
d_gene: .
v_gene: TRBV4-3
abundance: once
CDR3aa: CASSQELGAFTDTQYF
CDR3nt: TGCGCCAGCAGCCAAGAACTGGGGGCGTTCACAGATACGCAGTATTTT

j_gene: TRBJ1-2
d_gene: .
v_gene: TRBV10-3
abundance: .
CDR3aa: CAISESIGANYGYTF
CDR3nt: TGTGCCATCAGTGAGTCGATAGGGGCGAACTATGGCTACACCTTC

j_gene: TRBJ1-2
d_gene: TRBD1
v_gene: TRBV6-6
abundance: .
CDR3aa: CASSYGQGLSGYTF
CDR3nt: TGTGCCAGCAGTTACGGACAGGGGCTGAGTGGCTACACCTTC

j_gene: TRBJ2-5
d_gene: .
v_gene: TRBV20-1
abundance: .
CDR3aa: CSARGSGQETQYF
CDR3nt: TGCAGTGCTAGAGGTAGCGGACAAGAGACCCAGTACTTC

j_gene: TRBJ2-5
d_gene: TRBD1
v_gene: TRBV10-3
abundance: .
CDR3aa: CAIRPGQGGETQYF
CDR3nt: TGTGCCATCAGGCCCGGACAGGGGGGGGAGACCCAGTACTTC

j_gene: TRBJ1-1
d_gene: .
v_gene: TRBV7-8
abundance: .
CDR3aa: CASTQTLNTEAFF
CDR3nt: TGTGCCAGCACTCAGACCTTGAACACTGAAGCTTTCTTT

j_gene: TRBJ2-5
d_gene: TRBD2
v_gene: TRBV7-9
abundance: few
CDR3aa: CASSSFLAERGETQYF
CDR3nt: TGTGCCAGCAGCTCCTTCCTAGCGGAGAGGGGAGAGACCCAGTACTTC

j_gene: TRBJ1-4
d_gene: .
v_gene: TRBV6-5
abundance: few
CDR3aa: CASSSQEHEKLFF
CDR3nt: TGTGCCAGCAGTTCCCAGGAACATGAAAAACTGTTTTTT

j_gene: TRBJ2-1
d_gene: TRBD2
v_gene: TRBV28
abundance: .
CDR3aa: CASDPAWAGVHEQFF
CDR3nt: TGTGCCTCCGACCCTGCCTGGGCGGGAGTTCATGAGCAGTTCTTC

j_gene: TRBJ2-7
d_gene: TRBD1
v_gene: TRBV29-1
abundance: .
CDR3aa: CSVRDRGSYEQYF
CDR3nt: TGCAGCGTGAGGGACAGGGGTTCGTACGAGCAGTACTTC

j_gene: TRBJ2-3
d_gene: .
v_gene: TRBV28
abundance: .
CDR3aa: CASSLGQPDTQYF
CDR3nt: TGTGCCAGCAGTTTAGGGCAGCCAGATACGCAGTATTTT

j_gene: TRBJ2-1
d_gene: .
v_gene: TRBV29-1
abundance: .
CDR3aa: CSVENRYNEQFF
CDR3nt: TGCAGCGTTGAAAACAGGTACAATGAGCAGTTCTTC

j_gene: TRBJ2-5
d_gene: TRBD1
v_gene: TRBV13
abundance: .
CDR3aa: CASSPGTGGSTQYF
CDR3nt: TGTGCCAGCAGCCCCGGGACAGGGGGCTCGACCCAGTACTTC

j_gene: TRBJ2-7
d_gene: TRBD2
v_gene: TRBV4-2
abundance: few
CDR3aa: CASSQDLRTSGVSSYEQYF
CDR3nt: TGTGCCAGCAGCCAAGATCTTAGGACTAGCGGGGTGAGCTCCTACGAGCAGTACTTC

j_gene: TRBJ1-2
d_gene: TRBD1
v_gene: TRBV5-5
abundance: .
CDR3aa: CASSPDRGDYTF
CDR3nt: TGTGCCAGCAGCCCGGACAGGGGGGACTACACCTTC

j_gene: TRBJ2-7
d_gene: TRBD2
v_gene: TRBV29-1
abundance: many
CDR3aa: CSGISGLSYEQYF
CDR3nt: TGCAGCGGTATTAGCGGGCTCTCCTACGAGCAGTACTTC

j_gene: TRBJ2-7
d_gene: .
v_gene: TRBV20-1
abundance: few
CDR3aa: CSASYSGAYEQYF
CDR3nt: TGCAGTGCTAGTTATTCCGGGGCCTACGAGCAGTACTTC

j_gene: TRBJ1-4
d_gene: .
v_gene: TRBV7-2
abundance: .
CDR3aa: CASSRSAYNEKLFF
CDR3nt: TGTGCCAGCAGCCGTTCCGCTTATAATGAAAAACTGTTTTTT

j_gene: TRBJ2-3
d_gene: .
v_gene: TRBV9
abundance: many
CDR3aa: CASSVGPGRRIEDTQYF
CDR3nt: TGTGCCAGCAGCGTAGGACCAGGCCGCCGGATCGAAGATACGCAGTATTTT

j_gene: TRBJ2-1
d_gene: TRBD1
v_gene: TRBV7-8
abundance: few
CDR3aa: CASRPRDRLGEQFF
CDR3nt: TGTGCCAGCAGACCTAGGGACAGGCTTGGTGAGCAGTTCTTC

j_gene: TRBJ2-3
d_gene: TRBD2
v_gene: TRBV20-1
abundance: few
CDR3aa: CSPDPRTSGSWMDTQYF
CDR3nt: TGCAGTCCCGACCCTAGGACTAGCGGGAGCTGGATGGATACGCAGTATTTT

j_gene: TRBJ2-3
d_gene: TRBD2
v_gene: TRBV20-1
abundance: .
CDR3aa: CSVSPSGSTDTQYF
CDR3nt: TGCAGTGTTAGCCCTAGCGGTAGCACAGATACGCAGTATTTT

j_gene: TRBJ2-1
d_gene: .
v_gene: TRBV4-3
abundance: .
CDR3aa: CASSQARNSTWEEQFF
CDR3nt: TGCGCCAGCAGCCAAGCAAGAAACTCAACGTGGGAAGAGCAGTTCTTC

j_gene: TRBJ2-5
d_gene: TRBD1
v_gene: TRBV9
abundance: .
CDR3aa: CASSVWTGQQDTQYF
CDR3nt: TGTGCCAGCAGCGTCTGGACAGGACAACAAGATACCCAGTACTTC

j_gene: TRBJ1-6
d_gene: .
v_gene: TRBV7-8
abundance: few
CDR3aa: CASSGNQADNYNSPLHF
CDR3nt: TGTGCCAGCAGCGGCAATCAAGCGGACAATTATAATTCACCCCTCCACTTT

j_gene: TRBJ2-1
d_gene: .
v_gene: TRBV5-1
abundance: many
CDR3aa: CASSRSGTSNEQFF
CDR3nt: TGCGCCAGCAGCAGATCCGGGACAAGCAATGAGCAGTTCTTC

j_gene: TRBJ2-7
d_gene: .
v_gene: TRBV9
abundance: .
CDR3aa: CASGRGDSFHKQYF
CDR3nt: TGTGCCAGCGGACGGGGAGACAGCTTCCACAAGCAGTACTTC

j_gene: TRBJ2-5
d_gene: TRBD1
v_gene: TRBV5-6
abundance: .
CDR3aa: CASSLVPGQGEETQYF
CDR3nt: TGTGCCAGCAGCTTGGTTCCGGGGCAGGGGGAAGAGACCCAGTACTTC

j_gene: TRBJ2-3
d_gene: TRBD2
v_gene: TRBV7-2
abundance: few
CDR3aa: CASSREGGRGDTQYF
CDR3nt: TGTGCCAGCAGCCGGGAGGGAGGCCGGGGAGATACGCAGTATTTT